The 25 T cell receptor beta chains given below trace back to one sample, sequenced in a study of T cell responses to AZD1222 COVID-19 vaccine. The assay was immunoSEQ multiplex PCR, and TCRdb's table has in-frame clones only and misses some. Its listing shows about 140,000 clones. The sequencing input was peripheral blood. The source of these receptors is an adult in good health.

This chain links TRBV14 with TRBJ2-5, with 9 nucleotides matching TRBD1. J gave up 5 bases and V 1 base, and 8 bases lay outside the gene matches. Per germline, CDR1 SGHDN and CDR2 FVKESK. The CDR3 runs 16 residues. CDR3: CASSQAGTGRRETQYF. The CDR3 DNA sequence: TGTGCCAGCAGCCAAGCCGGGACAGGGCGTAGGGAGACCCAGTACTTC.

The V call is TRBV11-3, the J call TRBJ2-7; possibly TRBD2 for D (6 bases). CDR1 is SGHNT and CDR2 is YENEEA in the germline V gene. This CDR3 region has 16 residues. Trimming took off 1 base at V and 3 bases at J, with 16 bases between the two ends. CDR3 region: CASSLAFRGFGYEQYF. For the CDR3, the DNA is TGTGCCAGCAGCTTAGCGTTTCGGGGGTTCGGCTACGAGCAGTACTTC.

The rearrangement joins TRBV10-2 to TRBJ1-6; 7 bases map to TRBD1. This CDR3 is built from 13 residues. V lost 8 bases, J lost 7 bases, and 5 bases stayed unmatched. Germline V gene sequence: CDR1 WSHSY, CDR2 SAAADI. The CDR3 coding sequence is TGCGCCAGCCGGGGGACAGTCAATTCACCCCTCCACTTT. This encodes CASRGTVNSPLHF.

This chain joins TRBV18 and TRBJ1-2, with 7 bases matching TRBD1. With 2 bases clipped from V and 3 bases from J, the junction kept 6 bases outside the gene matches. The CDR3 consists of 15 residues. In germline, CDR1 is KGHSH, CDR2 LQKENI. CDR3 nucleotide sequence: TGTGCCAGCTCACCAGACTCTACAGGGGACTATGGCTACACCTTC. It translates to CASSPDSTGDYGYTF. Based on the CDR3 plus reference TRBV18 and TRBJ1-2, the full variable domain is NAGVMQNPRHLVRRRGQEARLRCSPMKGHSHVYWYRQLPEEGLKFMVYLQKENIIDESGMPKERFSAEFPKEGPSILRIQQVVRGDSAAYFCASSPDSTGDYGYTFGSGTRLTVV.

This chain joins TRBV5-6 and TRBJ1-5; no clear D. The CDR3 covers 13 residues. Looked up from germline, CDR1 is SGHDT and CDR2 is YYEEEE. The ends were cut back, 0 bases at V and 10 bases at J, with 11 bases in the middle. The CDR3 DNA reads as TGTGCCAGCAGCTTGGCCAGCAATGAACCCCAGCATTTT. Translated: CASSLASNEPQHF.

The chain recombines TRBV3-1 (or the pseudogene TRBV3-2) with TRBJ1-3; D unclear. Germline assignment: CDR1 LGHDT and CDR2 YNNKEL (reference sequence). Trimming cost V 5 bases and J 0 bases, with 5 bases left between them. The CDR3 contains 13 residues. The CDR3 nucleotides are TGTGCCAGCAGCGCCTACTCTGGAAACACCATATATTTT. Translation gives CASSAYSGNTIYF.

This chain uses TRBV4-3 with TRBJ1-2; tentatively, D is TRBD1 (6 bases). Trimming removed 5 bases at V and 8 bases at J, with 21 bases between. CDR3 length: 15 amino acids. CDR1 is LGHNA and CDR2 is YSLEER in the germline V gene. The CDR3 protein is CASSERLGDNRGYTF. The CDR3 bases are TGCGCCAGCAGCGAACGCCTCGGGGACAATAGGGGCTACACCTTC.

The J gene is TRBJ1-2, the V gene TRBV6-4, with 9 bases matching TRBD1. Germline V gene data show CDR1 as MRHNA and CDR2 as SNTAGT. The CDR3 spans 18 residues. The trim removed 4 bases at V and 1 base at J, leaving 13 bases unmatched. CDR3 sequence: CASSGSRDRANFNYGYTF. The CDR3 nucleotides are TGTGCCAGCAGTGGATCCCGGGACAGGGCAAACTTTAACTATGGCTACACCTTC.

The rearrangement joins TRBV7-3 to TRBJ2-1, with D maybe TRBD2 (5 bases). The V gene lost 5 bases and the J gene lost 8 bases, with 16 bases spanning the gap. The germline V gene has CDR1 SGHTA and CDR2 FQGTGA. The CDR3 contains 14 residues. The DNA of the CDR3 is TGTGCCAGCAGCGCCCACGGGGTTTTGGATGAGCAGTTCTTC. The encoded protein is CASSAHGVLDEQFF.

In regard to this clone: Distinct nucleotide sequences in the sample also encode this CDR3. The V and J genes are TRBV2 and TRBJ1-1; 9 bases are shared with TRBD1. V dropped 4 bases and J dropped 4; count of bases not matched to a gene: 1. This CDR3 is 13 amino acids long. Germline V CDR1 and CDR2: SNHLY, FYNNEI. This CDR3 reads CASSGQGGTEAFF. DNA of the CDR3: TGTGCCAGCAGTGGACAGGGGGGCACTGAAGCTTTCTTT.

The J gene is TRBJ1-1, the V gene TRBV7-8; weak D call: TRBD1 (5 bases). CDR1 and CDR2 (germline): SGHVS, FQNEAQ. CDR3 length equals 15 residues. Trimming removed 6 bases at V and 0 bases at J, with 14 bases between. DNA of the CDR3: TGTGCCAGCAGACCCGAGGCAGGGCTGAACACTGAAGCTTTCTTT. Translation gives CASRPEAGLNTEAFF.

The chain links TRBV15 to TRBJ2-6; D not resolved. V lost 0 bases and J 0 bases, leaving 0 bases between the germline ends. Germline V gene sequence: CDR1 LNHNV, CDR2 YYDKDF (reference sequence). The CDR3 totals 14 residues. The CDR3 loop reads CATSRDSGANVLTF. CDR3 coding DNA: TGTGCCACCAGCAGAGACTCTGGGGCCAACGTCCTGACTTTC.

This rearrangement joins TRBV6-5 to TRBJ2-3; 12 bases match TRBD2. Unmatched junction bases numbered 7, after V lost 9 bases and J lost 6 bases. The CDR3 covers 14 residues. Per the germline V gene, CDR1 is MNHEY and CDR2 is SVGAGI. This chain's CDR3 is CARSSGGAGDTQYF. The CDR3 DNA follows: TGTGCCAGATCTAGCGGGGGGGCAGGGGATACGCAGTATTTT.

This chain joins TRBV6-1 and TRBJ1-1, with TRBD1 as a possible D gene (5 bases). V shed 7 bases and J shed 1 base, with 13 bases lying between them. The CDR3 loop spans 14 amino acids. Germline V lookup: CDR1 MNHNS, CDR2 SASEGT. The CDR3 region is CASIGGRWNTEAFF. CDR3 coding DNA: TGTGCCAGCATTGGGGGAAGGTGGAACACTGAAGCTTTCTTT.

V is TRBV5-6 and J is TRBJ2-1, with 11 bases lining up with TRBD2. This CDR3 is 15 amino acids long. V lost 0 bases and J lost 7; bases outside the gene matches: 3. CDR1 and CDR2 (germline): SGHDT, YYEEEE. Here the CDR3 reads CASSLVAGGSNEQFF. For the CDR3, the DNA is TGTGCCAGCAGCTTGGTAGCGGGGGGGTCTAATGAGCAGTTCTTC.

This rearrangement joins TRBV3-1 (or the pseudogene TRBV3-2) to TRBJ2-7; perhaps TRBD2 as D (6 bases). The V gene lost 5 bases and the J gene lost 3 bases, with 14 bases spanning the gap. The CDR3 is made up of 14 amino acids. Germline V gene data show CDR1 as LGHDT and CDR2 as YNNKEL (reference sequence). CDR3 nucleotide sequence: TGTGCCAGCAGCTCGGGAGAGGGCGACTACGAGCAGTACTTC. The encoded protein is CASSSGEGDYEQYF.

The chain combines TRBV6-5 with TRBJ1-2, with 9 nucleotides matching TRBD1. Per germline, CDR1 MNHEY and CDR2 SVGAGI. This CDR3 region has 15 residues. Germline trimming cut 7 bases from V and 4 bases from J; bases unmatched to any gene: 10. This CDR3 reads CASINTGGRLYGYTF. Written as DNA, the CDR3 is TGTGCCAGCATCAACACAGGGGGCCGCCTCTATGGCTACACCTTC.

This chain links TRBV5-6 with TRBJ1-2, with 7 bases aligning to TRBD1. The germline gives CDR1 SGHDT, CDR2 YYEEEE. Trimming cost V 5 bases and J 12 bases; bases outside gene matches: 16. CDR3 size: 14 residues. DNA for the CDR3: TGTGCCAGCAGGCCACAGGGGAGGGTAGGCGAGAACACCTTC. It translates to CASRPQGRVGENTF.

The chain is built from TRBV19 and TRBJ1-5, with D uncertain. The V gene's germline CDR1 is LNHDA and CDR2 SQIVND (reference sequence). V lost 8 bases and J 3 bases, leaving 11 bases between the germline ends. This CDR3 has 13 amino acids. CDR3 amino acids: CASSSQINQPQHF. The CDR3 DNA sequence: TGTGCCAGTTCGAGTCAGATCAATCAGCCCCAGCATTTT.

The rearrangement uses TRBV9 and TRBJ2-3; D unresolved. CDR1 SGDLS and CDR2 YYNGEE come from the germline V gene. This CDR3 region has 12 residues. Trimming cost V 0 bases and J 9 bases, with 8 bases left between them. CDR3: CASSVDQVTQYF. As DNA, the CDR3 is TGTGCCAGCAGCGTAGACCAGGTCACGCAGTATTTT.

The chain links TRBV4-1 to TRBJ1-6, with D possibly matching TRBD1 (5 bases). Trimming shortened V by 0 bases and J by 10 bases, and 13 bases separated the two germline ends. CDR1 is MGHRA, CDR2 YSYEKL, per germline. The CDR3 covers 15 residues. CDR3 in amino acids: CASSQEPTRGSPLHF. In nucleotides, the CDR3 is TGCGCCAGCAGCCAAGAACCCACGAGGGGCTCACCCCTCCACTTT.

The V gene is TRBV11-2, the J gene TRBJ2-7; D unresolved. Germline V gene lookup returns CDR1 SGHAT and CDR2 FQNNGV. This CDR3 is 12 amino acids long. V lost 0 bases and J lost 4, with 4 bases in between. The CDR3 loop reads CASSLDGYEQYF. CDR3 in DNA: TGTGCCAGCAGCTTAGATGGGTACGAGCAGTACTTC.

DNA of the CDR3: TGTGCCAGCAGCCCCGGACAGGGGAGAGAGCAGTACTTC. Translated: CASSPGQGREQYF. The rearrangement uses TRBV7-6 and TRBJ2-7; 9 bases are shared with TRBD1. CDR3 length: 13 amino acids. Germline trimming cut 5 bases from V and 7 bases from J; bases unmatched to any gene: 6. Germline V gives CDR1 SGHVS, CDR2 FNYEAQ.

The V gene is TRBV9, the J gene TRBJ1-4; D is unclear. The V end lost 0 bases, the J end lost 4 bases, and 10 bases lay between the germline ends. Germline V lookup: CDR1 SGDLS, CDR2 YYNGEE. This CDR3 spans 15 amino acids. The CDR3 DNA reads TGTGCCAGCAGCGTAGCTGACGGGTATAATGAAAAACTGTTTTTT. Its protein product is CASSVADGYNEKLFF.

The chain links TRBV6-5 to TRBJ1-2, with 8 bases that match TRBD1. Trimming cost V 7 bases and J 5 bases; bases outside gene matches: 12. CDR3 size: 15 residues. Germline values: CDR1 MNHEY, CDR2 SVGAGI. Written as DNA, the CDR3 is TGTGCCAGCATCATCCACGCGACAGGGGCTTATGGCTACACCTTC. As protein: CASIIHATGAYGYTF.